Presented here are 3 T cell receptor beta chains from one specimen sequenced in a study of OX40 agonist ivuxolimab in advanced cancers. Some clones are missing from TCRdb's copy, which holds only in-frame ones; the method was immunoSEQ multiplex PCR. Of 20,000 to 30,000 clones in the sample, 65% to 85% were seen once. The source material was CD4+ or CD8+ T cells sorted from blood, sampled in a trial of the OX40 agonist ivuxolimab. These receptors originate from an adult with an advanced solid tumor such as melanoma, head and neck, liver or kidney cancer.

This clone was observed a handful of times. One end of the junction is discordant with germline, which a read error may explain. This chain links TRBV27 with TRBJ1-1; 10 bases are shared with TRBD1. The CDR3 length is 13 residues. Per germline, CDR1 MNHEY and CDR2 SMNVEV (reference sequence). The CDR3 reads CASRDRDRGGWDF. CDR3 sequence (DNA): TGTGCCAGCAGGGACCGGGACAGGGGAGGATGGGACTTT.

This chain joins TRBV20-1 and TRBJ1-2; the D gene is possibly TRBD1 (5 bases). This CDR3 comprises 11 residues. Germline assignment: CDR1 DFQATT and CDR2 SNEGSKA (reference sequence). V gave up 7 bases and J gave up 4 bases, with 10 bases separating them. The CDR3 sequence: CSVGASYGYTF. DNA for the CDR3: TGCAGTGTTGGGGCGAGCTATGGCTACACCTTC.

This sequence joins TRBV19 and TRBJ1-1; tentatively, D is TRBD1 (5 bases). CDR3 length equals 12 residues. CDR1 LNHDA and CDR2 SQIVND come from the germline V gene (reference sequence). The germline V and J ends were trimmed by 7 bases and 4 bases, with 10 bases remaining between them. The CDR3 region has the DNA TGTGCCAGTAAGGTGGGGGGCACTGAAGCTTTCTTT. This sequence encodes CASKVGGTEAFF. The full variable domain, completed using reference TRBV19 and TRBJ1-1, is DGGITQSPKYLFRKEGQNVTLSCEQNLNHDAMYWYRQDPGQGLRLIYYSQIVNDFQKGDIAEGYSVSREKKESFPLTVTSAQKNPTAFYLCASKVGGTEAFFGQGTRLTVV.